Reported below is one T cell receptor (beta chain). Its antigen is not known. The data belong to a study of beta chain features in type 1 diabetes. Study information: Cell yields, gender and age were comparable in patients and healthy donors. Study observations and caveats: In comparison with healthy donors, patients had naive, central memory and Treg TCRB repertoires that appeared more similar.

Expressed TCRB transcripts were sequenced, since all the RNA that had been isolated was reverse transcribed. The assay was immunoSEQ multiplex PCR, and TCRdb's table has in-frame clones only and misses some. The sample shows a few hundred thousand clones, 11% to 15% of them seen only once. Trimming took 2 bases from V and 2 from J, leaving 8 bases between them. Germline CDR1 reads LGHNA; CDR2 reads YSLEER. This CDR3 spans 14 amino acids. CD4+ cells of the naive, central memory, regulatory and stem cell-like memory types were sorted via CD45RO/CCR7/CD25/CD127/CD95/CD27. The rearrangement links TRBV4-3 to TRBJ2-3, with D possibly called TRBD1 or TRBD2 (5 bases each). The material sequenced was naive CD4+ T cells from blood. The source of this sequence is a man aged 25 to 40 in good health. CDR3 coding DNA: TGCGCCAGCAGCCAACACGGGACCACAGATACGCAGTATTTT. Amino acid sequence: CASSQHGTTDTQYF.